This section outlines one T cell receptor (beta chain) sequence together with its context. These data come from a study of shared clonotypes between healthy human individuals. Assay used: immunoSEQ multiplex PCR; TCRdb lists only in-frame clones, some missing. The sample yields around 2.5 million clones, 80% to 95% seen once. The sequence was obtained from a young man in good health. Some clones in this sample may be carry-over from other donors' samples. Sequenced: naive CD4+ T cells from PBMCs. The sample's subset: CD45RA+ positively selected.

The CDR3 sequence is CASSFTSGRWGGELFF. DNA of the CDR3: TGCGCCAGCAGCTTTACAAGCGGGAGATGGGGCGGGGAGCTGTTTTTT. This chain connects TRBV5-1 to TRBJ2-2, with TRBD2 identical over 8 bases. V lost 2 bases and J lost 7; bases outside the gene matches: 10. The CDR3 extends over 16 amino acids. Germline lookup yields CDR1 SGHRS and CDR2 YFSETQ. Combining the CDR3 with reference TRBV5-1 and TRBJ2-2 gives the whole variable domain KAGVTQTPRYLIKTRGQQVTLSCSPISGHRSVSWYQQTPGQGLQFLFEYFSETQRNKGNFPGRFSGRQFSNSRSEMNVSTLELGDSALYLCASSFTSGRWGGELFFGEGSRLTVL.